The 12 T cell receptor beta chains in this list originate from one sample, sequenced in a study of regulatory T cells in long-lasting Graves disease. Arm-PCR of CDR3 regions and iRepertoire HTBI primers were the basis on which TCR beta libraries were built. MiXCR was run by TCRdb on the multiplex PCR reads, yielding one entry per CDR3 protein. The repertoire holds approximately 400,000 distinct CDR3 sequences, with roughly 25% as singletons. Time point noted: persistent/refractory GD, antithyroid drugs over 5 years with positive TRAb. PBMC-derived RNA was used for the TCR library. Sequencing was performed on peripheral blood mononuclear cells (PBMCs), taken when the disease was refractory, from a patient treated with antithyroid drugs. Receptors originate from a woman aged 40 to 55 with Graves disease.

This clonotype was seen repeatedly, ten times or more. The chain has TRBV2 and TRBJ2-2; D may correspond to TRBD1 or TRBD2 (5 bases each). This CDR3 is 14 amino acids long. V was pared by 4 bases and J by 3 bases, with 9 bases between. Germline V gene lookup returns CDR1 SNHLY and CDR2 FYNNEI. CDR3 DNA sequence: TGTGCCAGCAGTGCCGGGACGTACACCGGGGAGCTGTTTTTT. It specifies CASSAGTYTGELFF. The complete variable domain, with remaining parts taken from reference TRBV2 and TRBJ2-2, reads EPEVTQTPSHQVTQMGQEVILRCVPISNHLYFYWYRQILGQKVEFLVSFYNNEISEKSEIFDDQFSVERPDGSNFTLKIRSTKLEDSAMYFCASSAGTYTGELFFGEGSRLTVL.

The V gene is TRBV18, the J gene TRBJ1-5, with 8 bases aligning to TRBD1. The CDR3 is 16 amino acids. V lost 1 base to trimming and J lost 0 bases; unmatched junction nucleotides: 2. CDR1 KGHSH and CDR2 LQKENI come from the germline V gene. CDR3 residues: CASSPLGTGSNQPQHF. CDR3 coding DNA: TGTGCCAGCTCACCACTGGGGACAGGTAGCAATCAGCCCCAGCATTTT.

The table lists this clonotype with many counts. This chain connects TRBV28 to TRBJ1-6; D remains ambiguous. The germline V and J ends were trimmed by 6 bases and 6 bases, with 6 bases remaining between them. The length of the CDR3 is 12 residues. Germline V gene data show CDR1 as MDHEN and CDR2 as SYDVKM. This CDR3 reads CASSNFNSPLHF. The CDR3 bases are TGTGCCAGCAGCAATTTTAATTCACCCCTCCACTTT.

The chain links TRBV6-1 to TRBJ1-1, with D unresolved. The CDR3 sequence is 12 residues long. V lost 5 bases to trimming and J lost 3 bases, with 7 bases between them. The germline V gene encodes CDR1 MNHNS and CDR2 SASEGT. This chain's CDR3 is CASSPDYTEAFF. The DNA of the CDR3 is TGTGCCAGCAGTCCTGATTACACTGAAGCTTTCTTT.

As to this clonotype: This clone may be a read error of a much larger clone one base away. The chain carries TRBV6-1 and TRBJ2-7, with D unclear. Germline V CDR1 and CDR2: MNHNS, SASEGT. The CDR3 consists of 14 residues. The chain's CDR3 is CANSEVGAAYEQYF. DNA of the CDR3: TGTGCCAACAGTGAAGTAGGCGCGGCCTACGAGCAGTACTTC.

This clonotype was picked up many times. The chain employs TRBV2 and TRBJ2-7; D is perhaps TRBD1 (6 bases). There are 14 residues in the CDR3. Trimming pared 4 bases from V and 2 bases from J, leaving 12 bases between. Per germline, CDR1 SNHLY and CDR2 FYNNEI. CDR3 amino acids: CASSGSQGTYEQYF. CDR3 nucleotide sequence: TGTGCCAGCAGTGGATCACAGGGAACCTACGAGCAGTACTTC.

In this sample, this clonotype turned up many times. CDR3 coding DNA: TGTGCCAGCAGCGACACCCTGAGGGAGACCCAGTACTTC. Its protein product is CASSDTLRETQYF. This chain links TRBV2 with TRBJ2-5; D call uncertain. The germline CDR1 and CDR2 sequences are SNHLY and FYNNEI. Trimming left V 6 bases short and J 5 bases short, with 13 bases between. The CDR3 extends over 13 amino acids.

This clonotype was picked up many times. The chain employs TRBV10-3 and TRBJ2-7; D might be TRBD1 (6 bases). The germline V and J ends were trimmed by 5 bases and 1 base, with 12 bases remaining between them. Germline-derived CDR1 and CDR2 are ENHRY and SYGVKD. The CDR3 covers 14 residues. The CDR3 is CAISQGTLSYEQYF. CDR3 nucleotide sequence: TGTGCCATCAGTCAGGGGACCCTATCCTACGAGCAGTACTTC.

This clonotype was seen at least ten times. This chain joins TRBV28 and TRBJ2-4; no clear D. Germline V gene data show CDR1 as MDHEN and CDR2 as SYDVKM. The CDR3 has 14 residues. Trimming left V 2 bases short and J 0 bases short, with 5 bases between. CDR3 region: CASSLRLAKNIQYF. CDR3 bases: TGTGCCAGCAGTTTAAGGCTAGCCAAAAACATTCAGTACTTC.

This clonotype was recorded many times. The chain couples TRBV5-1 to TRBJ2-2, with D perhaps being TRBD1 or TRBD2 (5 bases each). The CDR3 has 16 amino acids. V was clipped by 4 bases and J by 1 base, with 14 bases between them. The germline V gene encodes CDR1 SGHRS and CDR2 YFSETQ. Here the CDR3 DNA reads TGCGCCAGCAGCCGGGGCCCCAGAGGGAACACCGGGGAGCTGTTTTTT. As protein: CASSRGPRGNTGELFF.

This clonotype appeared a few times. The chain is built from TRBV6-5 and TRBJ2-5, with D perhaps TRBD2 (6 bases). Germline V CDR1 and CDR2: MNHEY, SVGAGI. This CDR3 is built from 17 residues. V lost 0 bases, J lost 2 bases, and 16 bases lay in between. The CDR3 is CASSYSRLAGYQETQYF. CDR3 DNA: TGTGCCAGCAGTTACTCGAGGTTGGCGGGGTATCAAGAGACCCAGTACTTC.

Only one count was recorded for this clonotype. The chain uses TRBV12-3 or TRBV12-4 and TRBJ2-5; D is unresolved. Trimming took off 4 bases at V and 7 bases at J, with 13 bases between the two ends. This CDR3 contains 13 residues. CDR3 coding DNA: TGTGCCAGCAGTTCAACGGATTTGGCGACCCAGTACTTC. Amino acids: CASSSTDLATQYF.